This T cell receptor beta chain was observed in a study of identical twins. MiXCR, run by TCRdb on the 5' RACE reads, gives a single entry per CDR3 protein. The sample includes 310,000 or so distinct CDR3 sequences, around 8.8% of them seen just once. CDR3 length: 18 residues. Germline V CDR1 and CDR2: SGHRS, YFSETQ. V shed 0 bases and J 3 bases; nucleotides not matched to a gene: 13. These data also featured in a second study, about yellow fever vaccine responses in identical twins.

Sequenced: memory (CD45RO+) T cells sorted from blood. The chain carries TRBV5-1 and TRBJ1-2, with 8 bases aligning to TRBD1. The sequence was collected from a woman aged 18-29 years in good health. The CDR3 region has the DNA TGCGCCAGCAGCTTGGGGGCAAACCTTCTGACAGGGGACTATGGCTACACCTTC. Encoded protein: CASSLGANLLTGDYGYTF.